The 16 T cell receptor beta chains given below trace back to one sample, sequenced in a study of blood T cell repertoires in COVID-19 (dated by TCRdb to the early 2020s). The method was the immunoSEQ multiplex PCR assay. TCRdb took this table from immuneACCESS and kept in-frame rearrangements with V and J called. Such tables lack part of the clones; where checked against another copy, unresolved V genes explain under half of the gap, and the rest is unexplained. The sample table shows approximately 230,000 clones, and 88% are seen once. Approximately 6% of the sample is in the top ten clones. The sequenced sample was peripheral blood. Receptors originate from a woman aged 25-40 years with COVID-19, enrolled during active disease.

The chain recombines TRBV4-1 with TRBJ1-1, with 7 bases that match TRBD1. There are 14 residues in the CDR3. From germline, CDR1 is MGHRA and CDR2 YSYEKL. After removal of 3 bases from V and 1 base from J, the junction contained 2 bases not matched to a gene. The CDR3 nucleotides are TGCGCCAGCAGCCACACAGGGGCGAACACTGAAGCTTTCTTT. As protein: CASSHTGANTEAFF.

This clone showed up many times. CDR3 sequence: CASSPPRLDVLTF. The CDR3 DNA reads as TGTGCCAGCAGCCCCCCCCGGTTGGACGTCCTGACTTTC. This rearrangement joins TRBV7-8 to TRBJ2-6; no clear D gene. The V end was cut by 5 bases, the J end by 11 bases, with 13 bases between. The CDR3 covers 13 residues. Germline-derived CDR1 and CDR2 are SGHVS and FQNEAQ.

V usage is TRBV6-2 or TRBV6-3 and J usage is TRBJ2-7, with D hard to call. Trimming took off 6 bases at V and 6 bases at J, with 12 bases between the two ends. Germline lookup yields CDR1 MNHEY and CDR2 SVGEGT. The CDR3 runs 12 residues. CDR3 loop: CASSSHGFEQYV. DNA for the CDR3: TGTGCCAGCAGCTCTCACGGGTTCGAGCAGTACGTC.

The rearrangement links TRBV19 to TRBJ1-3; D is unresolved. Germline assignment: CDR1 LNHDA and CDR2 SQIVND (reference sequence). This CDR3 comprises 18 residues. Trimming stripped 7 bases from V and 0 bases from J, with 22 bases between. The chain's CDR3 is CASTLEFRRLYSGNTIYF. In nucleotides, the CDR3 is TGTGCCAGTACCCTTGAATTCAGGCGCTTGTACTCTGGAAACACCATATATTTT.

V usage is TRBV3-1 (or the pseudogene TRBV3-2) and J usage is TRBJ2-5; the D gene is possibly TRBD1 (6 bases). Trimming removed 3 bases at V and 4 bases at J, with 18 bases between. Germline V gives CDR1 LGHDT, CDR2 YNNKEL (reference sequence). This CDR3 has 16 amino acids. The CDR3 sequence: CASSHRGTPRRETQYF. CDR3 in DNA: TGTGCCAGCAGCCACAGAGGGACACCAAGACGAGAGACCCAGTACTTC.

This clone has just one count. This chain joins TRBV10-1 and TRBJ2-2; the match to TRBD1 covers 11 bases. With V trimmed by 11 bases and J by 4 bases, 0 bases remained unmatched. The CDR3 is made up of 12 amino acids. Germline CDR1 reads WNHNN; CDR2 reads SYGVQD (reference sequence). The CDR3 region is CAGTGGTGELFF. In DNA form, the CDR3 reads TGCGCCGGGACAGGGGGCACCGGGGAGCTGTTTTTT.

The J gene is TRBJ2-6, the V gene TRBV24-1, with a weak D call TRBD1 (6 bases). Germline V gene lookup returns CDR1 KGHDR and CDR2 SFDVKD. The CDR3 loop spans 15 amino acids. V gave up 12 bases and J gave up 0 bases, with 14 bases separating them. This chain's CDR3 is CAAGVRTSGANVLTF. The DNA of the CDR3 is TGTGCCGCAGGGGTCAGAACCTCTGGGGCCAACGTCCTGACTTTC.

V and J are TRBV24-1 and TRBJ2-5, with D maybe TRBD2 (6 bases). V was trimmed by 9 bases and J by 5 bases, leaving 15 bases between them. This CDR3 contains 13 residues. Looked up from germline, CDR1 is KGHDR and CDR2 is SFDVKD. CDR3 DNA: TGTGCCACCGCCCGGGACTTCGGGGAGACCCAGTACTTC. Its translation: CATARDFGETQYF.

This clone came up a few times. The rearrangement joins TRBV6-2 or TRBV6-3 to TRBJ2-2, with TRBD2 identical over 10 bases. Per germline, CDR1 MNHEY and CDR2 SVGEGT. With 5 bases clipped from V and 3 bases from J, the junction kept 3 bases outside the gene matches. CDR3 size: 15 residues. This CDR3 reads CASSTGLADTGELFF. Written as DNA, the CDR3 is TGTGCCAGCAGTACCGGACTAGCGGACACCGGGGAGCTGTTTTTT.

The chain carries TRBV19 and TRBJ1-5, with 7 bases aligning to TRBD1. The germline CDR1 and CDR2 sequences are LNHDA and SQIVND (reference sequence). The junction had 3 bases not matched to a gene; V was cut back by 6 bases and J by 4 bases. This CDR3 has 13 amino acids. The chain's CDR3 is CASSPGGNQPQHF. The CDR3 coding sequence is TGTGCCAGTAGCCCAGGGGGGAATCAGCCCCAGCATTTT.

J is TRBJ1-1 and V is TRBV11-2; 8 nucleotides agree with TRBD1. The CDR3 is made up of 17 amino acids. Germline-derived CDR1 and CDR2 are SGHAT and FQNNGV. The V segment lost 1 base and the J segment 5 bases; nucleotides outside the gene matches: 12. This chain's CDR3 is CASSLVNSGYRGTEAFF. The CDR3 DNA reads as TGTGCCAGCAGCTTAGTGAACTCGGGTTACAGGGGGACTGAAGCTTTCTTT.

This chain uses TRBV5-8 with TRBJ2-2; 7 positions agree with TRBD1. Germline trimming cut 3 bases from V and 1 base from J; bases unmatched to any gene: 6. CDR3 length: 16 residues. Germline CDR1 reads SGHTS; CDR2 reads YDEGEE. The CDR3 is CASSSPGQKNTGELFF. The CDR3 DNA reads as TGTGCCAGCAGCTCTCCGGGACAGAAGAACACCGGGGAGCTGTTTTTT. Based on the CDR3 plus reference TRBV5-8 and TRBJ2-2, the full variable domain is EAGVTQSPTHLIKTRGQQATLRCSPISGHTSVYWYQQALGLGLQFLLWYDEGEERNRGNFPPRFSGRQFPNYSSELNVNALELEDSALYLCASSSPGQKNTGELFFGEGSRLTVL.

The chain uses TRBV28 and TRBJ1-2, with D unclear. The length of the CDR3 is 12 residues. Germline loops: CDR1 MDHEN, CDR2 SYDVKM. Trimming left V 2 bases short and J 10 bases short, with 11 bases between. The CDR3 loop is CASSLRPRPYTF. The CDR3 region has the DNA TGTGCCAGCAGTTTAAGGCCCAGGCCCTACACCTTC.

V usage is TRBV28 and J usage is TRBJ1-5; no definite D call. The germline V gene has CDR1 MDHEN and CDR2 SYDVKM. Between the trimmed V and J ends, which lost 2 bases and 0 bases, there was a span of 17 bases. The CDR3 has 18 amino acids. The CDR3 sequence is CASSLGSLKNYSNQPQHF. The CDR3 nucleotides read TGTGCCAGCAGTTTAGGGTCACTTAAGAACTATAGCAATCAGCCCCAGCATTTT.

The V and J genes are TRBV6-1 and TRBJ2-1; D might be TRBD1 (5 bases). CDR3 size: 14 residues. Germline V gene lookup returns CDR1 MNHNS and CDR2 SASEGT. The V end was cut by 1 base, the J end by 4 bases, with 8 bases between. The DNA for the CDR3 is TGTGCCAGCAGTGAAGGACAGAGATACAATGAGCAGTTCTTC. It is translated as CASSEGQRYNEQFF.

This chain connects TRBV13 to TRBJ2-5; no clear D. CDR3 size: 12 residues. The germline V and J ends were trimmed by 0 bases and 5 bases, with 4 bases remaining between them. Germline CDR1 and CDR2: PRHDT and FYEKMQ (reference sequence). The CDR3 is CASSLGRETQYF. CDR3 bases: TGTGCCAGCAGCTTAGGCCGGGAGACCCAGTACTTC.